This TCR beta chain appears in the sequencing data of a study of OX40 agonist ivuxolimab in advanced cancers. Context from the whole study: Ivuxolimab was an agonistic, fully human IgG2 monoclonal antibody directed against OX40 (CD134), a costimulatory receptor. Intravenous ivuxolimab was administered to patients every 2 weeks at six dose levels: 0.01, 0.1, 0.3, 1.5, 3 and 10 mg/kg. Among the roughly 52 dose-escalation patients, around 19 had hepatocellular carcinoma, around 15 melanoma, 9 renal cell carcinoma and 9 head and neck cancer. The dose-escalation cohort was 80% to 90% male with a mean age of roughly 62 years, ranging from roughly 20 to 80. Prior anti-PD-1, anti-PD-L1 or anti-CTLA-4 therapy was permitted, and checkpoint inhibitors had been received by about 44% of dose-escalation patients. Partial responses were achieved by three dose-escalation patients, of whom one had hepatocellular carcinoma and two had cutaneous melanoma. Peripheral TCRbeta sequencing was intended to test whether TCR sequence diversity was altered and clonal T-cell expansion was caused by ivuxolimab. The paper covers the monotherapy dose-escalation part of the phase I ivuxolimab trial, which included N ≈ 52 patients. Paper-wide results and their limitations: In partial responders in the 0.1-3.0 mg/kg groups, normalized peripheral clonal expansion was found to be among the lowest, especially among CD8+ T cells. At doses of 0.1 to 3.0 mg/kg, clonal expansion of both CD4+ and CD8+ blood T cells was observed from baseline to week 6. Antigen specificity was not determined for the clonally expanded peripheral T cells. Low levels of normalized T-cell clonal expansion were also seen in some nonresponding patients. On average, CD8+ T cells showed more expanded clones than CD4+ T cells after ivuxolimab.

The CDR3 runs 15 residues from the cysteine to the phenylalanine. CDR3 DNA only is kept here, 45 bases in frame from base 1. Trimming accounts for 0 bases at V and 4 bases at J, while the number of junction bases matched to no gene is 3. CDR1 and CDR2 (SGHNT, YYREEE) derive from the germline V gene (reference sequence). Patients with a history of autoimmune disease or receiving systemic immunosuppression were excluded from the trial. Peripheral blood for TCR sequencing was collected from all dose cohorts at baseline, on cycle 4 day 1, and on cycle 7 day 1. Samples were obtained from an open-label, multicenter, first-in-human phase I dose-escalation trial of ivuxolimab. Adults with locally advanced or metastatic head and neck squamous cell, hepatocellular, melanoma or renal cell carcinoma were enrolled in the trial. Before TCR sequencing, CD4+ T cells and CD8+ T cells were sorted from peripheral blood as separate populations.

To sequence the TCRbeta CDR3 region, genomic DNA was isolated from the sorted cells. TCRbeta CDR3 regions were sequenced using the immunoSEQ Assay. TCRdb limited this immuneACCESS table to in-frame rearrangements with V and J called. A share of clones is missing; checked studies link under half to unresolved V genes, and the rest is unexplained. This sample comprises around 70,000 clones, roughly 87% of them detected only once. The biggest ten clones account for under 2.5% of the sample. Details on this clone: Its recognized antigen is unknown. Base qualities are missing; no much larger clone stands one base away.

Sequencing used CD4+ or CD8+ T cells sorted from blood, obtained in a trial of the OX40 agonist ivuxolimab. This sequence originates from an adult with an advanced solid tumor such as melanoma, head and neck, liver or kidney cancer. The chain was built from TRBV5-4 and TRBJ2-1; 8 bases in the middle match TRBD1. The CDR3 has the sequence CASSLAQGAYNEQFF. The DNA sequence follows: TGTGCCAGCAGCTTGGCGCAGGGGGCATACAATGAGCAGTTCTTC.